Listed below are T cell receptor beta chains from one sample, sequenced in a study of identical twins. TCRdb called the 5' RACE reads again in MiXCR, with one record for every CDR3 protein. The sample consists of 1.5 million to 2 million distinct CDR3 sequences, less than 35% of them appearing once. Sample: cord blood. Receptors were obtained from a newborn girl in good health. CDR3s include the opening cysteine and the closing phenylalanine or tryptophan. A row's size may be missing; if present it is once, few, many or a size class.

v_call	cdr3_length	clone_size	j_call	cdr3_aa
TRBV25-1	16	NA	TRBJ2-4	CASSERLAGAKNIQYF
TRBV5-1	18	NA	TRBJ2-7	CASSLPPVAGATTYEQYF
TRBV6-1	18	few	TRBJ2-3	CASSGWTGWLFPTDTQYF
TRBV6-5	12	NA	TRBJ2-7	CASSRDSRIQYF
TRBV7-7	15	NA	TRBJ2-1	CASSSRPRGRNEQFF
TRBV6-1	18	few	TRBJ2-1	CASSEAAGGLFLYNEQFF
TRBV14	17	few	TRBJ2-2	CASSQYPRTANTGELFF
TRBV20-1	14	few	TRBJ1-5	CSAAPAGINQPQHF
TRBV9	16	NA	TRBJ2-3	CASSVVTSGTGDTQYF
TRBV5-1	16	many	TRBJ2-3	CASSITTSGVADTQYF